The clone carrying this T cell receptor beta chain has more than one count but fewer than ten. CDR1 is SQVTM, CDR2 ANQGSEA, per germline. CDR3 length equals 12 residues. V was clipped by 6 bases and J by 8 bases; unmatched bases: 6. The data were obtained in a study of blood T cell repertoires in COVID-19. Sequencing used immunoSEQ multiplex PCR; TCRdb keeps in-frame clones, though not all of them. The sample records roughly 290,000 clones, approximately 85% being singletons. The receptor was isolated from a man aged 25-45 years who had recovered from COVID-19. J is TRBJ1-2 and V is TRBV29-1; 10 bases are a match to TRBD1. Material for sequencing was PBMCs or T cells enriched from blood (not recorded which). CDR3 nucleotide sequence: TGCAGCGTCCGCGGACAGGGGGAGGGCTACACCTTC. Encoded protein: CSVRGQGEGYTF.